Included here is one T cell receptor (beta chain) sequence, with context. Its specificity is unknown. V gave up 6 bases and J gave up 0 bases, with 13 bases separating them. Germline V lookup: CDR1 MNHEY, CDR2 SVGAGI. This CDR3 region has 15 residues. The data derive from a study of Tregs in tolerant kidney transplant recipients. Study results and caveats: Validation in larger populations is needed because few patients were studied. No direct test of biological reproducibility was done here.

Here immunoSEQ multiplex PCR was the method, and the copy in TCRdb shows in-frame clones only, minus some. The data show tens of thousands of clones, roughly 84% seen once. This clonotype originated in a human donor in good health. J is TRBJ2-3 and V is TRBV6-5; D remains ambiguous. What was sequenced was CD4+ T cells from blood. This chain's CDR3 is CASSPLGSSTDTQYF. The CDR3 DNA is TGTGCCAGCAGCCCCCTGGGATCTAGCACAGATACGCAGTATTTT.